This T cell receptor (beta chain) is drawn from a study of shared clonotypes between healthy human individuals. Clones were read by immunoSEQ multiplex PCR, and TCRdb kept only the in-frame ones, dropping some. This table holds about 580,000 clones, about 98% found once. The CDR3 sequence is 16 residues long. The J segment lost 3 bases and the V segment lost 0 bases, leaving 6 bases of the junction unmatched. Germline values: CDR1 WNHNN, CDR2 SYGVQD (reference sequence). Selected positively for CCR7 and CD45RO-negative, naive CD8 cells excluded terminally differentiated effector memory CD45RA+ cells.

The V and J genes are TRBV10-1 and TRBJ2-3, with TRBD2 matching 7 bases. The sequenced sample consisted of naive CD8+ T cells sorted from blood. This clonotype was obtained from a man aged 25-45 years in good health. The CDR3 sequence is CASSESGGGRTDTQYF. DNA of the CDR3: TGCGCCAGCAGTGAGTCGGGGGGAGGGAGAACAGATACGCAGTATTTT.